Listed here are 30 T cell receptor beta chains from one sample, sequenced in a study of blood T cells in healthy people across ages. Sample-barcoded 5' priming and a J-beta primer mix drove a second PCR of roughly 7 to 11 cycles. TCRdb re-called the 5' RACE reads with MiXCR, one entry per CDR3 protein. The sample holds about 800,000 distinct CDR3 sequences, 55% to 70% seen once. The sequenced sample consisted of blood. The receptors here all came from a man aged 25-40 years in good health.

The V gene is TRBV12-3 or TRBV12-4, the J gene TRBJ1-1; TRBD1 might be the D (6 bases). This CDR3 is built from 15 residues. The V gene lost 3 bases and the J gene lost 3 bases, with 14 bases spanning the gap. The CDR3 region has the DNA TGTGCCAGCAGTTTTGGTAACAGGGTGGACACTGAAGCTTTCTTT. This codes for CASSFGNRVDTEAFF.

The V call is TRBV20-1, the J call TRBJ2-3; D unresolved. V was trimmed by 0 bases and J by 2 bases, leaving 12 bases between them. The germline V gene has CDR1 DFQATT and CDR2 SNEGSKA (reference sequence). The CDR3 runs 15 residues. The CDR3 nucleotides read TGCAGTGCTAGAGAGCGCCTAACAATCACAGATACGCAGTATTTT. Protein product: CSARERLTITDTQYF.

The CDR3 region has the DNA TGCGCCAGCACCAACGGGGGTTCAGGTGGCTACACCTTC. Translation gives CASTNGGSGGYTF. The chain recombines TRBV5-1 with TRBJ1-2, with D maybe TRBD1 (5 bases). The CDR3 is 13 residues long. Between the trimmed V and J ends, which lost 6 bases and 7 bases, there was a span of 16 bases. Germline CDR1 is SGHRS and CDR2 is YFSETQ.

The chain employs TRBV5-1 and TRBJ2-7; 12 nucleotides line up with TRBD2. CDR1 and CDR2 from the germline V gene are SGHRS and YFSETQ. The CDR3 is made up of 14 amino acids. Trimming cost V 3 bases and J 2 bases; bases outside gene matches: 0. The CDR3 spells CASSWTSGAYEQYF. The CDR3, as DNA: TGCGCCAGCAGCTGGACTAGCGGGGCCTACGAGCAGTACTTC.

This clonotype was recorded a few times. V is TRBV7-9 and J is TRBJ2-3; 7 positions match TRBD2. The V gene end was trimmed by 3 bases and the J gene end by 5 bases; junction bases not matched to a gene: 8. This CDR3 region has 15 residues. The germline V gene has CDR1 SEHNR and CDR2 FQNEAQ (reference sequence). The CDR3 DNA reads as TGTGCCAGCAGCTTCCCGGGTTGGGGGGGAGATACGCAGTATTTT. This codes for CASSFPGWGGDTQYF.

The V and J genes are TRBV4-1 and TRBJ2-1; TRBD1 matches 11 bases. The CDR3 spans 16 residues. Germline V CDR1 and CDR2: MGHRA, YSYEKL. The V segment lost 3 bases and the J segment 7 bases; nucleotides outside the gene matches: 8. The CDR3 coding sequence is TGCGCCAGCAGCCATCCGGGGACAGGGGGAAGGAATGAGCAGTTCTTC. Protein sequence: CASSHPGTGGRNEQFF.

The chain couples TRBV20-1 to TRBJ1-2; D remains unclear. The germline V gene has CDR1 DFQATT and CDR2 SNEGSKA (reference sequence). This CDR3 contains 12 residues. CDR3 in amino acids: CRARVSRSGYTF. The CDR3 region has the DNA TGCAGGGCAAGGGTCAGTCGTTCGGGCTACACCTTC.

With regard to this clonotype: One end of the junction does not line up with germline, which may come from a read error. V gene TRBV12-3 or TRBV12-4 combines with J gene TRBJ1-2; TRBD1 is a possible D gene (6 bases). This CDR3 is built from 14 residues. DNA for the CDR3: TGTGCCAGCGGTTTAAACGGGGGGGCGTATGGCTACACCTTC. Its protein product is CASGLNGGAYGYTF.

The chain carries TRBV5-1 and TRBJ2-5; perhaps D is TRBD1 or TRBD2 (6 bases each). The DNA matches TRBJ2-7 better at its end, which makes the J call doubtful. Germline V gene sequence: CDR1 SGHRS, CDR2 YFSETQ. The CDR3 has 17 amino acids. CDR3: CASTWGVQQGGGDEQYF. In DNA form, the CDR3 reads TGCGCCAGCACCTGGGGGGTCCAACAGGGAGGAGGTGACGAGCAGTACTTC.

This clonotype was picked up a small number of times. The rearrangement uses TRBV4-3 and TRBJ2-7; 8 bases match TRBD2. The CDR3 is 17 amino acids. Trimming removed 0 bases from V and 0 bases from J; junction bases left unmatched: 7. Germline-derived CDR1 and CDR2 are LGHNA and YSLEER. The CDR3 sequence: CASSQEWWSGGSYEQYF. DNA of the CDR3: TGCGCCAGCAGCCAAGAATGGTGGAGCGGGGGCTCCTACGAGCAGTACTTC.

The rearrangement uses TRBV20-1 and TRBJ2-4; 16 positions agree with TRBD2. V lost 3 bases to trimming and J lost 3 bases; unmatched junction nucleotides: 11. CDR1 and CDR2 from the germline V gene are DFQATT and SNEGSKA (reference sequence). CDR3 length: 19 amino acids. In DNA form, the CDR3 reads TGCAGTGCTAGGACGCCGGGACTAGCGGGAGGGGGGGGCAAAAACATTCAGTACTTC. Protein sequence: CSARTPGLAGGGGKNIQYF.

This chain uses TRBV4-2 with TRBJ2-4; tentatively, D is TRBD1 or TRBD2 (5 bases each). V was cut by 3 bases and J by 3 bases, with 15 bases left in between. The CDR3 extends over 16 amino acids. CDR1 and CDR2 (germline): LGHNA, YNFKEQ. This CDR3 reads CASSQVGREFKNIQYF. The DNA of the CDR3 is TGTGCCAGCAGCCAGGTGGGCAGGGAGTTCAAAAACATTCAGTACTTC.

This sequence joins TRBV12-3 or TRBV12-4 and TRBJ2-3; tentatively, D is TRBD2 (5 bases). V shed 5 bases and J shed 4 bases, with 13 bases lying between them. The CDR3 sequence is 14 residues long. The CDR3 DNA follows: TGTGCCAGCAGTGAAGGACTTAGAGCAGATACGCAGTATTTT. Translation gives CASSEGLRADTQYF.

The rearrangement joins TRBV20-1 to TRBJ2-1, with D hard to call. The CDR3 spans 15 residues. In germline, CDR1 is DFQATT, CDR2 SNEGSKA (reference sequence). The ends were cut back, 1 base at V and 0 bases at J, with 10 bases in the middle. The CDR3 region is CSARGSPSSYNEQFF. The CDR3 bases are TGCAGTGCTAGAGGTTCTCCTAGCTCCTACAATGAGCAGTTCTTC.

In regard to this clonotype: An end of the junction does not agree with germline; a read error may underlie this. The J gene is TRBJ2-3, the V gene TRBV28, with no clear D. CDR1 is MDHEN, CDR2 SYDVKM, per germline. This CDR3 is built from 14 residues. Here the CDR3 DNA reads TGTGCCAGCAGTTTGCCCCTGGACGTCGATATGCAGTATTTT. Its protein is CASSLPLDVDMQYF. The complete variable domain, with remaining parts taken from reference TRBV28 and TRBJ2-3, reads DVKVTQSSRYLVKRTGEKVFLECVQDMDHENMFWYRQDPGLGLRLIYFSYDVKMKEKGDIPEGYSVSREKKERFSLILESASTNQTSMYLCASSLPLDVDMQYFGPGTRLTVL.

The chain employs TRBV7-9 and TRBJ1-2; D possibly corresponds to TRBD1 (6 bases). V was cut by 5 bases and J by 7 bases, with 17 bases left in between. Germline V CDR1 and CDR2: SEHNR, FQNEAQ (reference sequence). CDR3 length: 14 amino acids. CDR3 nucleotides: TGTGCCAGCAGCGCGGGAACAGGGAAAGTTGGCTACACCTTC. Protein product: CASSAGTGKVGYTF.

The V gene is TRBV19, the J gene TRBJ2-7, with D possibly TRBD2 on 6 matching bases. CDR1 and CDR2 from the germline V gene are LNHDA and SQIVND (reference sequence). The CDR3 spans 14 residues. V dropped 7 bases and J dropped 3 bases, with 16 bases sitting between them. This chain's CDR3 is CASTPGRGLYEQYF. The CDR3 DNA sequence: TGTGCCAGTACCCCAGGGCGGGGTCTCTACGAGCAGTACTTC. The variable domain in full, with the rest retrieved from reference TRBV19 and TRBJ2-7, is DGGITQSPKYLFRKEGQNVTLSCEQNLNHDAMYWYRQDPGQGLRLIYYSQIVNDFQKGDIAEGYSVSREKKESFPLTVTSAQKNPTAFYLCASTPGRGLYEQYFGPGTRLTVT.

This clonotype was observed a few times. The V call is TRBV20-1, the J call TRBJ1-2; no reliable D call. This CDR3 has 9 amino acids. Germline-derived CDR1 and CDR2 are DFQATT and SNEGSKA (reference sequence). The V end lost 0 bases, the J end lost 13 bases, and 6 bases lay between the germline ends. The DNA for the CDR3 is TGCAGTGCTAGAGACCCCTCCACCTTC. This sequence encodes CSARDPSTF.

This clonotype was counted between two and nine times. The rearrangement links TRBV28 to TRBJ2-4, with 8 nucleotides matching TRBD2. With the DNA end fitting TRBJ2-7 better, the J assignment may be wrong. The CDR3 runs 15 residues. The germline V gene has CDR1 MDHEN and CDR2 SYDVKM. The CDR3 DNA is TGTGCCAGCAGTTCAGAAGCGGGAGCCAGTCACGAGCAGTACTTC. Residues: CASSSEAGASHEQYF.

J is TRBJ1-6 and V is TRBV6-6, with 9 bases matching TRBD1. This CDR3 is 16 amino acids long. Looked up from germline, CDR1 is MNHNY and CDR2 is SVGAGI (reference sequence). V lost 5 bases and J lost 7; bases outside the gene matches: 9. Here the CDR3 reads CASSTGTGRKNSPLHF. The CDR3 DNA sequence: TGTGCCAGCAGTACCGGGACAGGGAGAAAAAATTCACCCCTCCACTTT.

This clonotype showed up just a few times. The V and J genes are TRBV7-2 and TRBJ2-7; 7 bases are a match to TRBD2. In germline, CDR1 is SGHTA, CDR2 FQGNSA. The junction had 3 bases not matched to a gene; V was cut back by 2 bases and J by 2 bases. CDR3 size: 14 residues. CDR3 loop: CASSLQAGTYEQYF. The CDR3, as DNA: TGTGCCAGCAGCTTACAAGCGGGGACCTACGAGCAGTACTTC.

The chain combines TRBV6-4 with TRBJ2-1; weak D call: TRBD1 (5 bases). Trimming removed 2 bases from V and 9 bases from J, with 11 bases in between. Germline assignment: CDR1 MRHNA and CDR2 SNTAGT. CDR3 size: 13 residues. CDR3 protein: CASSDGWGGEQFF. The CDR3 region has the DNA TGTGCCAGCAGTGACGGATGGGGCGGTGAGCAGTTCTTC.

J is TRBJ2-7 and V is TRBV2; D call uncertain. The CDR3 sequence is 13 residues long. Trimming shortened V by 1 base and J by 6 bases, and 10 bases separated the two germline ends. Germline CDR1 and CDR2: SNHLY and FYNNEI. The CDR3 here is CASSEGWESEQYF. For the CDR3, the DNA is TGTGCCAGCAGTGAAGGGTGGGAAAGCGAGCAGTACTTC.

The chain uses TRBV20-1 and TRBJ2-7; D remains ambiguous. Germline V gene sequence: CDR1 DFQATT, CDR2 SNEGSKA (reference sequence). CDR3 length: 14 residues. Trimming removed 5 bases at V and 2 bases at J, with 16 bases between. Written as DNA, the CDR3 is TGCAGTGCTCTTTTGACGGGCCGGACCTACGAGCAGTACTTC. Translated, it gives CSALLTGRTYEQYF.

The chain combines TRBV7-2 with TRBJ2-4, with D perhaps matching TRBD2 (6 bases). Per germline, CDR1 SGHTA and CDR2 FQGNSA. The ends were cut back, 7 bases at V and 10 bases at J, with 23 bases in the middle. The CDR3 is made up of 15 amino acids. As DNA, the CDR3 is TGTGCCAGCAACATCGGCGGGGTGGCAGCTTCTATTCAGTACTTC. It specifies CASNIGGVAASIQYF.

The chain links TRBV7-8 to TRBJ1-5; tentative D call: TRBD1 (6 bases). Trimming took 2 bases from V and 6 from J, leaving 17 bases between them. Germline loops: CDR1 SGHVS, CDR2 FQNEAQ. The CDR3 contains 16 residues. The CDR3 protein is CASSLRALQGSQPQHF. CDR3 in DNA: TGTGCCAGCAGCTTAAGGGCGCTCCAGGGGAGTCAGCCCCAGCATTTT.

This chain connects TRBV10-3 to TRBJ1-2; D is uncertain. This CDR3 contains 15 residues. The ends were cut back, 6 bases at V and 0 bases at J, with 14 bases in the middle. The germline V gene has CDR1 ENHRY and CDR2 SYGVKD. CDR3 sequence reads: CAIRATDGTNYGYTF. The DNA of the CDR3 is TGTGCCATCAGGGCGACGGACGGGACTAACTATGGCTACACCTTC.

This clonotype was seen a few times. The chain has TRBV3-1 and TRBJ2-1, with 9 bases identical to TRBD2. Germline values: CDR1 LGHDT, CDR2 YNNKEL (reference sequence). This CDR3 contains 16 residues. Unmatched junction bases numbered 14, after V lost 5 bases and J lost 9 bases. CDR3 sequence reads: CASSLHSGGPFAEQFF. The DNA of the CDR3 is TGTGCCAGCAGCTTACATAGCGGGGGCCCCTTTGCTGAGCAGTTCTTC.

DNA for the CDR3: TGCAGTGCTGGAGTGCCACTAGCGGGAGATTCTGGGGCCAACGTCCTGACTTTC. It specifies CSAGVPLAGDSGANVLTF. The chain has TRBV20-1 and TRBJ2-6, with 11 bases identical to TRBD2. The CDR3 totals 18 residues. CDR1 is DFQATT and CDR2 is SNEGSKA in the germline V gene (reference sequence). V was clipped by 5 bases and J by 1 base; unmatched bases: 10.

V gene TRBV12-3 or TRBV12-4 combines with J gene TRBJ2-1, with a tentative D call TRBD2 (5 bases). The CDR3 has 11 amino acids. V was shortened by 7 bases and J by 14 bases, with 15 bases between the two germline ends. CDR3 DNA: TGTGCCAGCACCAACGGCAGAGGGAAGTTCTTC. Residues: CASTNGRGKFF.